This TCR beta chain was captured in a study of prognosis after radiotherapy for stage I lung cancer (TCRdb year 2021). Broadly, across the study: Between early 2018 and early 2019, roughly 18 patients with stage I NSCLC were enrolled in Nanjing, China. Fourteen patients presented with newly diagnosed primary stage I lung tumors, and about 5 carried oligometastatic NSCLC following surgical resection of the primary tumor. Peripheral blood TCR beta repertoires were profiled in stage I NSCLC patients before and after stereotactic body radiotherapy, and the study then linked these repertoires to distant failure. Image-guided IMRT or VMAT was used to deliver SBRT in 3 to 5 fractions at a biologically effective dose of at least 100 Gy. The study took one blood sample before SBRT and one after SBRT from each of roughly 20 patients and sequenced all 40 or so samples. No patient received concurrent therapy alongside SBRT. Every patient was regarded as medically inoperable, because of comorbidities in about twelve cases and refusal of surgery in over 5 cases. The cohort comprised 10 to 15 men and six or seven women with a median age of approximately 70 years, ranging from 53 to 84 years. After SBRT, distant metastases developed in four of the 19 patients at a median of approximately 7 months, while the remaining 15 patients had no significant progression. Squamous cell carcinoma histology was identified in roughly seven patients, and adenocarcinoma histology was identified in twelve patients. The paper as a whole reports these results and caveats: Whether the expanded TCR clones were tumor-specific was not determined. After SBRT, the count of unique TCR clones dropped from a median of approximately 11,000 beforehand to about 7,000 afterward (Wilcoxon paired P=0.011). No adjustment for multiple comparisons was applied to any of the reported P values. Post-SBRT Shannon entropy and its change from baseline were lower in patients who developed distant metastases; baseline Shannon entropy was not associated with metastases. Differences by metastasis status were reportedly seen in TRBV and TRBJ usage frequencies, involving two V genes at baseline and, after SBRT, nine V genes and two J genes. The study was limited by the small cohort and short follow-up, and independent validation of the study findings is required.

This clonotype was observed many times. Its specific antigen is unknown. Nothing much larger sits one base from this clone, and base qualities are not available. No patient had a history of other malignancies or prior chemotherapy or radiotherapy, and all had node-negative disease on CT and PET/CT. At each of two time points, about 6.3 milliliters of peripheral venous blood were collected in EDTA tubes. Ficoll-Paque Plus density-gradient centrifugation was used to isolate PBMCs. Right after collection, samples were kept at -80 degrees C until analysis. Sequences SGHTA (CDR1) and FQGNSA (CDR2) are obtained from the germline V gene. Between the V and J ends, shortened by 1 base and 7 bases respectively, the junction contains 8 bases. Including the terminal cysteine and phenylalanine, the CDR3 comprises 13 residues. Of all the DNA, just the CDR3 is kept, 39 bases in frame from base 1. Two rounds of multiplex PCR were used to amplify the TCR beta CDR3 region from genomic DNA. The first PCR round used primers specific to each TRBV and TRBJ gene, and the primer sequences were filed in Chinese patent CN105087789A. The second PCR round used universal primers. The Roche High Pure PCR Template Preparation Kit was used to extract genomic DNA from the frozen PBMCs. The libraries underwent paired-end sequencing with 151 bp reads on an Illumina HiSeq 3000. As for the authors' bioinformatics: Raw reads lacking the multiplex PCR primer sequences were removed with CutAdapt. High-quality paired reads were merged into contigs with PEAR. TRB V, D and J gene segments were assigned to each contig with MiXCR by alignment to reference sequences. CDR3 sequences were clustered by base quality and sequence similarity to remove sequencing errors. Diversity was measured as Shannon entropy normalized by the natural log of productive TCR sequence number. Clonality was defined as one minus Shannon entropy divided by the natural log of the number of unique clonotypes. The Youden index of ROC curves was used to select progression-free survival cut-offs for repertoire metrics, and analyses were performed in R 3.5.3. The public reads were quality trimmed at Q25 with fastp and then assembled into clones with MiXCR by TCRdb, keeping productive beta chains. Here each entry gathers all rows of one CDR3 protein and keeps the most common genes and DNA. Here the V and J calls rest on TCRdb's processing, not on the authors' analysis. In all, the sample holds about 17,000 distinct CDR3 sequences, and 29% of those were seen once. Clones ranked in the top ten supply approximately 31% of the sample.

The chain uses TRBV7-2 and TRBJ1-5, with the D gene not clear enough to name. This TCR derives from a donor at least 50 years old with non-small cell lung cancer. The input for sequencing was PBMCs, taken before or after stereotactic body radiation therapy (not recorded which). The nucleotide sequence reads TGTGCCAGCAGCTTAGAAAACGGACAGCCCCAGCATTTT. Its coded protein is CASSLENGQPQHF.